The 13 T cell receptor beta chains reported below all come from one sample, sequenced in a study of T cells in Graves' hyperthyroidism and ophthalmopathy. There were TCR beta CDR3 regions amplified from RNA transcripts. The study used the HTBI primer set for a first-round RT-PCR of the TCR CDR3. In TCRdb, the multiplex PCR reads were re-called with MiXCR into one record per CDR3 protein. The sample yields nearly 750,000 distinct CDR3 sequences, just over 35% seen once. Sequencing was done on a sample of blood. The receptors were sampled from a woman between 40 and 55 years old with Graves' hyperthyroidism.

The chain combines TRBV10-3 with TRBJ2-3; tentatively, D is TRBD2 (5 bases). The germline V gene has CDR1 ENHRY and CDR2 SYGVKD. This CDR3 is built from 15 residues. V was pared by 3 bases and J by 2 bases, with 12 bases between. The CDR3 region is CAISEPNRDTDTQYF. The CDR3 DNA follows: TGTGCCATCAGTGAACCCAACCGGGACACAGATACGCAGTATTTT.

The genes are TRBV5-1 and TRBJ1-4; the D gene is possibly TRBD1 (6 bases). Trimming pared 4 bases from V and 6 bases from J, leaving 22 bases between. CDR3 length: 17 residues. Per the germline V gene, CDR1 is SGHRS and CDR2 is YFSETQ. The CDR3 reads CASSGGTGRIGYEKLFF. Here the CDR3 DNA reads TGCGCCAGCAGCGGGGGAACAGGGCGGATTGGATATGAAAAACTGTTTTTT.

The V and J genes are TRBV2 and TRBJ2-5; 13 positions match TRBD2. Germline CDR1 reads SNHLY; CDR2 reads FYNNEI. The CDR3 has 13 amino acids. After removal of 3 bases from V and 9 bases from J, the junction contained 1 base not matched to a gene. CDR3 amino acids: CASSDTSGRAQYF. In DNA, the CDR3 is TGTGCCAGCAGTGATACTAGCGGGAGGGCCCAGTACTTC.

This clonotype was observed at least ten times. This sequence joins TRBV2 and TRBJ2-2; tentatively, D is TRBD2 (6 bases). The CDR3 consists of 15 residues. V was shortened by 4 bases and J by 0 bases, with 9 bases between the two germline ends. Germline-derived CDR1 and CDR2 are SNHLY and FYNNEI. The DNA for the CDR3 is TGTGCCAGCAGTGCCGGGAGTGCGAACACCGGGGAGCTGTTTTTT. Translated: CASSAGSANTGELFF. The full variable domain, in which reference TRBV2 and TRBJ2-2 provide the parts outside the CDR3, is EPEVTQTPSHQVTQMGQEVILRCVPISNHLYFYWYRQILGQKVEFLVSFYNNEISEKSEIFDDQFSVERPDGSNFTLKIRSTKLEDSAMYFCASSAGSANTGELFFGEGSRLTVL.

This clonotype has only a few counts. This chain uses TRBV5-4 with TRBJ1-3, with no clear D. Trimming stripped 0 bases from V and 2 bases from J, with 6 bases between. Germline CDR1 is SGHNT and CDR2 is YYREEE (reference sequence). This CDR3 comprises 14 residues. The CDR3: CASSLEHTGNTIYF. The CDR3 nucleotides are TGTGCCAGCAGCTTGGAACATACTGGAAACACCATATATTTT. The full variable domain, completed using reference TRBV5-4 and TRBJ1-3, is ETGVTQSPTHLIKTRGQQVTLRCSSQSGHNTVSWYQQALGQGPQFIFQYYREEENGRGNFPPRFSGLQFPNYSSELNVNALELDDSALYLCASSLEHTGNTIYFGEGSWLTVV.

In this sample, this clonotype turned up many times. V and J are TRBV29-1 and TRBJ1-1, with D possibly TRBD1 on 5 matching bases. Germline loops: CDR1 SQVTM, CDR2 ANQGSEA. The length of the CDR3 is 12 residues. V lost 4 bases and J 6 bases, leaving 12 bases between the germline ends. The CDR3 region is CSVGWGEPEAFF. In DNA form, the CDR3 reads TGCAGCGTTGGATGGGGGGAGCCTGAAGCTTTCTTT.

This clonotype was seen repeatedly, ten times or more. This chain joins TRBV12-3 or TRBV12-4 and TRBJ1-2, with D unresolved. The CDR3 loop spans 9 amino acids. Trimming left V 4 bases short and J 6 bases short, with 0 bases between. The CDR3 sequence: CASSYGYTF. The CDR3 coding sequence is TGTGCCAGCAGTTATGGCTACACCTTC.

The chain uses TRBV7-2 and TRBJ2-2, with TRBD2 identical over 11 bases. The junction had 2 bases not matched to a gene; V was cut back by 1 base and J by 4 bases. Looked up from germline, CDR1 is SGHTA and CDR2 is FQGNSA. This CDR3 spans 16 amino acids. CDR3 sequence (DNA): TGTGCCAGCAGCTTAGTGCTAGCGGGGGGCACCGGGGAGCTGTTTTTT. Residues: CASSLVLAGGTGELFF.

In this sample, this clonotype turned up a few times. The rearrangement uses TRBV7-2 and TRBJ2-2; D might be TRBD1 or TRBD2, each matching 6 bases. Germline loops: CDR1 SGHTA, CDR2 FQGNSA. V shed 1 base and J shed 5 bases, with 14 bases lying between them. The CDR3 totals 16 residues. In DNA, the CDR3 is TGTGCCAGCAGCTTAGTGGAGGGGGGTAGAACCGGGGAGCTGTTTTTT. This encodes CASSLVEGGRTGELFF.

For this clonotype: A much larger clonotype is one base distant, so this may be a read error. The chain combines TRBV10-3 with TRBJ1-5; D remains unclear. Trimming took off 5 bases at V and 6 bases at J, with 8 bases between the two ends. Germline CDR1 is ENHRY and CDR2 is SYGVKD. The CDR3 loop spans 12 amino acids. CDR3 DNA: TGTGCCATCAGTTTACGTGTTCAGCCCCAGCATTTT. Translated: CAISLRVQPQHF.

This clonotype has more than one count but fewer than ten. The rearrangement links TRBV29-1 to TRBJ1-1; D may be TRBD1 (5 bases). CDR1 SQVTM and CDR2 ANQGSEA come from the germline V gene. The length of the CDR3 is 13 residues. The V end was cut by 6 bases, the J end by 4 bases, with 15 bases between. CDR3 nucleotides: TGCAGCGTCACTCAGGGTCAGGGCACTGAAGCTTTCTTT. Translation: CSVTQGQGTEAFF.

The sample holds many counts of this clonotype. The chain uses TRBV20-1 and TRBJ1-5; D gene unclear. V shed 5 bases and J shed 4 bases, with 6 bases lying between them. Looked up from germline, CDR1 is DFQATT and CDR2 is SNEGSKA (reference sequence). The CDR3 consists of 11 residues. The CDR3 sequence: CSAPFNQPQHF. DNA for the CDR3: TGCAGTGCTCCCTTTAATCAGCCCCAGCATTTT.

DNA for the CDR3: TGCGCCAGCAGCCAGGGCATTACAGGCTCTGAGCCCCAGCATTTT. Its protein product is CASSQGITGSEPQHF. This chain joins TRBV4-3 and TRBJ1-5, with D perhaps TRBD1 (5 bases). Between the trimmed V and J ends, which lost 3 bases and 8 bases, there was a span of 17 bases. Germline CDR1 and CDR2: LGHNA and YSLEER. The CDR3 length is 15 residues.